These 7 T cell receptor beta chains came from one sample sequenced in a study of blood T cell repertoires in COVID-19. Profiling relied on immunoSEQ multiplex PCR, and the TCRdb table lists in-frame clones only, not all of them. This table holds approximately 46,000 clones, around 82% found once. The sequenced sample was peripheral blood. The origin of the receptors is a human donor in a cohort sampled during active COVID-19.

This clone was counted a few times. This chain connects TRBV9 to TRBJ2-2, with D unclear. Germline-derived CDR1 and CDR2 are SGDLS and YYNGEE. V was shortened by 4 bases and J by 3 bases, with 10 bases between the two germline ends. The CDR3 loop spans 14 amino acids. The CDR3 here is CASSPTLDTGELFF. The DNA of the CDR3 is TGTGCCAGCAGCCCGACGCTAGACACCGGGGAGCTGTTTTTT.

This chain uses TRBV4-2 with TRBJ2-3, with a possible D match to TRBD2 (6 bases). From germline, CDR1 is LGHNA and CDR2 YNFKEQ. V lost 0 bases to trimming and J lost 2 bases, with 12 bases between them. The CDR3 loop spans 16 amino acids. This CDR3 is CASSQDPGTFTDTQYF. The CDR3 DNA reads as TGTGCCAGCAGCCAAGATCCAGGGACTTTCACAGATACGCAGTATTTT.

The CDR3 region has the DNA TGTGCCAGCAGTGACAGGGGGTTGGGAGATACGCAGTATTTT. This codes for CASSDRGLGDTQYF. The J gene is TRBJ2-3, the V gene TRBV6-4; D perhaps matches TRBD1 (6 bases). The CDR3 is 14 amino acids. Germline assignment: CDR1 MRHNA and CDR2 SNTAGT. Trimming took 2 bases from V and 5 from J, leaving 11 bases between them.

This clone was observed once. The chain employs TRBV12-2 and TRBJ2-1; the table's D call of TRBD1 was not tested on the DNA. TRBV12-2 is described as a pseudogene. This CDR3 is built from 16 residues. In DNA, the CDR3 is TGTGCAAGTCGCCCCGGGACAGCCAAATCTCTCAATGAGCAGTTCTTC. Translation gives CASRPGTAKSLNEQFF.

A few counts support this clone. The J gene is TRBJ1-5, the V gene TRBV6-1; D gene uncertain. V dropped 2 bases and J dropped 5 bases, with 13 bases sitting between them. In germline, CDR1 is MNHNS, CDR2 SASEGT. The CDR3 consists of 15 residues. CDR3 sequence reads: CASSERGRPDQPQHF. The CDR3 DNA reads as TGTGCCAGCAGTGAACGCGGCAGACCTGATCAGCCCCAGCATTTT.

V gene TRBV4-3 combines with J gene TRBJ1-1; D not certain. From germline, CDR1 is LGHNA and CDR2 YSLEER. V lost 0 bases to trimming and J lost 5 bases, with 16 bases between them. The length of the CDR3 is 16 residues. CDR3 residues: CASSQESLAPKTEAFF. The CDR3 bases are TGCGCCAGCAGCCAAGAGAGTTTAGCGCCCAAGACTGAAGCTTTCTTT.

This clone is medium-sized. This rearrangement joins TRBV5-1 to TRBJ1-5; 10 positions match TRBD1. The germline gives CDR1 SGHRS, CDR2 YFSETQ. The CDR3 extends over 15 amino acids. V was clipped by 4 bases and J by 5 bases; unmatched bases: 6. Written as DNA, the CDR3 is TGCGCCAGCAGCCCAGGGACAGGGGTAGATCAGCCCCAGCATTTT. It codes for CASSPGTGVDQPQHF.